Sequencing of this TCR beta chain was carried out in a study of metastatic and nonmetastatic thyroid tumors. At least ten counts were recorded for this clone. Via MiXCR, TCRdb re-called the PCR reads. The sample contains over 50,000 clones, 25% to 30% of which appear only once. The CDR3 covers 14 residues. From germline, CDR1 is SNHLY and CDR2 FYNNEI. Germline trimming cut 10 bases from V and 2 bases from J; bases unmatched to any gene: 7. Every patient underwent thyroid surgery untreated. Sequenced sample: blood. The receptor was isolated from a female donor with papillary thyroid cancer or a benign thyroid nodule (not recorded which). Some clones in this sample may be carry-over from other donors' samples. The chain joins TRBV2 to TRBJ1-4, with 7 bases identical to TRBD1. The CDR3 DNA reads TGTGCCACCCAGGTAGGGGGCACTAATGAAAAACTGTTTTTT. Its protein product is CATQVGGTNEKLFF.